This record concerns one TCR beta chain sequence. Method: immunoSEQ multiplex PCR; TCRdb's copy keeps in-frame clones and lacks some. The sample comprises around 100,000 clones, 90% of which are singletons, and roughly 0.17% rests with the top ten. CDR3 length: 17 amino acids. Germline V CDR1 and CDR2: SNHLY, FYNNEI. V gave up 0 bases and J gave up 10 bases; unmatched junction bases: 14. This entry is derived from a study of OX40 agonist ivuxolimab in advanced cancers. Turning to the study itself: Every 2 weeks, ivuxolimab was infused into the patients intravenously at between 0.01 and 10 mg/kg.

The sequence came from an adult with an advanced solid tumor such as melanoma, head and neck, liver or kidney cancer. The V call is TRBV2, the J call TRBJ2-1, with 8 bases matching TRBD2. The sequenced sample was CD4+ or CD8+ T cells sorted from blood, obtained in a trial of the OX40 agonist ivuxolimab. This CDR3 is CASSEAPGLGLQFEQFF. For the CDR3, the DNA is TGTGCCAGCAGTGAAGCGCCGGGACTAGGGTTACAATTCGAGCAGTTCTTC.